Below are 16 T cell receptor beta chains sequenced from a single sample in a study of OX40 agonist ivuxolimab in advanced cancers. Libraries were prepared by immunoSEQ multiplex PCR; TCRdb keeps only in-frame clonotypes and omits some of them. The sample yields tens of thousands of clones, 75% to 90% seen once. Specimen: CD4+ or CD8+ T cells sorted from blood, collected in a trial of the OX40 agonist ivuxolimab. The receptors stem from an adult with an advanced solid tumor such as melanoma, head and neck, liver or kidney cancer.

The chain is built from TRBV6-5 and TRBJ1-2; TRBD1 might be the D (6 bases). Germline-derived CDR1 and CDR2 are MNHEY and SVGAGI. Trimming removed 5 bases from V and 6 bases from J, with 19 bases in between. This CDR3 spans 15 amino acids. The CDR3 DNA reads TGTGCCAGCAGTCAGCGAATTCAGGGGCCGGATGGCTACACCTTC. Encoded protein: CASSQRIQGPDGYTF.

This chain connects TRBV10-3 to TRBJ2-2, with D possibly being TRBD1 or TRBD2 (5 bases each). The CDR3 spans 17 residues. V was shortened by 2 bases and J by 0 bases, with 13 bases between the two germline ends. Germline loops: CDR1 ENHRY, CDR2 SYGVKD. This CDR3 reads CAISEPEGHANTGELFF. CDR3 DNA sequence: TGTGCCATCAGTGAGCCAGAGGGGCACGCGAACACCGGGGAGCTGTTTTTT.

The chain recombines TRBV10-2 with TRBJ1-5; D is ambiguous. Germline assignment: CDR1 WSHSY and CDR2 SAAADI. With 0 bases removed from V and 4 bases from J, the gap between germline ends came to 10 bases. CDR3 size: 15 residues. This CDR3 is CASSESIGDNQPQHF. In nucleotides, the CDR3 is TGCGCCAGCAGTGAGTCGATTGGGGATAATCAGCCCCAGCATTTT.

The chain couples TRBV28 to TRBJ2-5; D not resolved. V was trimmed by 6 bases and J by 5 bases, leaving 19 bases between them. CDR3 length equals 15 residues. Per the germline V gene, CDR1 is MDHEN and CDR2 is SYDVKM. CDR3 sequence (DNA): TGTGCCAGCAGCCCCGGTGCGTCTAGTCAGGAGACCCAGTACTTC. It codes for CASSPGASSQETQYF. The full variable domain, rest sourced from reference TRBV28 and TRBJ2-5, is DVKVTQSSRYLVKRTGEKVFLECVQDMDHENMFWYRQDPGLGLRLIYFSYDVKMKEKGDIPEGYSVSREKKERFSLILESASTNQTSMYLCASSPGASSQETQYFGPGTRLLVL.

The chain employs TRBV27 and TRBJ2-7; D uncertain. Germline V gene sequence: CDR1 MNHEY, CDR2 SMNVEV (reference sequence). The CDR3 has 17 amino acids. The germline V and J ends were trimmed by 5 bases and 5 bases, with 25 bases remaining between them. Written as DNA, the CDR3 is TGTGCCAGCAGTCCCATTGGCCCCCGTGAGCAGATGAACGAGCAGTACTTC. Its translation: CASSPIGPREQMNEQYF.

This clone was seen a single time. This sequence joins TRBV6-1 and TRBJ1-3; D ambiguous. V lost 2 bases and J 2 bases, leaving 13 bases between the germline ends. The CDR3 loop spans 16 amino acids. From germline, CDR1 is MNHNS and CDR2 SASEGT. The CDR3 here is CASSEREFKAGNTIYF. The CDR3 DNA reads as TGTGCCAGCAGTGAACGGGAGTTCAAGGCTGGAAACACCATATATTTT.

The gene calls are TRBV4-1 and TRBJ2-5, with 7 bases lining up with TRBD1. The V and J ends lost 6 bases and 1 base, in that order; junction bases with no gene match: 8. Looked up from germline, CDR1 is MGHRA and CDR2 is YSYEKL. The CDR3 has 15 residues. This CDR3 reads CASSFRQGVQETQYF. The CDR3 DNA reads TGCGCCAGCAGTTTCAGACAGGGAGTCCAAGAGACCCAGTACTTC.

This clone was recorded only once. The chain links TRBV6-5 to TRBJ2-7, with D uncertain. Trimming took off 8 bases at V and 3 bases at J, with 17 bases between the two ends. Per the germline V gene, CDR1 is MNHEY and CDR2 is SVGAGI. The length of the CDR3 is 14 residues. The DNA for the CDR3 is TGTGCCAGCTCCCCCAGCCCGTTCGGCTACGAGCAGTACTTC. This translates into CASSPSPFGYEQYF.

This clone is categorized as medium-sized. This chain connects TRBV11-3 to TRBJ1-5; no reliable D call. The CDR3 totals 15 residues. CDR1 is SGHNT and CDR2 is YENEEA in the germline V gene. Trimming cost V 5 bases and J 3 bases, with 14 bases left between them. The CDR3, as DNA: TGTGCCAGCAGCCTTAGGCGTCTGATCAATCAGCCCCAGCATTTT. This codes for CASSLRRLINQPQHF.

The chain employs TRBV4-1 and TRBJ1-2; D possibly corresponds to TRBD1 (5 bases). The germline CDR1 and CDR2 sequences are MGHRA and YSYEKL. The V end was cut by 1 base, the J end by 4 bases, with 10 bases between. This CDR3 contains 14 residues. The CDR3 DNA is TGCGCCAGCAGCCAAGCCCAGGGAATCTATGGCTACACCTTC. Encoded protein: CASSQAQGIYGYTF.

V is TRBV9 and J is TRBJ2-3; 9 positions match TRBD2. CDR3 length equals 18 residues. Germline lookup yields CDR1 SGDLS and CDR2 YYNGEE. V gave up 0 bases and J gave up 3 bases; unmatched junction bases: 11. The CDR3 loop reads CASSVVSGSMSPTDTQYF. CDR3 nucleotide sequence: TGTGCCAGCAGCGTAGTTAGCGGGAGTATGAGTCCGACAGATACGCAGTATTTT.

The genes are TRBV28 and TRBJ2-7; unclear D gene. There are 12 residues in the CDR3. Trimming stripped 5 bases from V and 0 bases from J, with 5 bases between. Germline CDR1 and CDR2: MDHEN and SYDVKM. The CDR3 bases are TGTGCCAGCAGTATCCCCTCCTACGAGCAGTACTTC. Translating gives CASSIPSYEQYF.

The V call is TRBV10-3, the J call TRBJ2-7; TRBD2 agrees at 10 bases. The V segment lost 6 bases and the J segment 5 bases; nucleotides outside the gene matches: 7. Germline V CDR1 and CDR2: ENHRY, SYGVKD. This CDR3 comprises 14 residues. This chain's CDR3 is CAISKTGTSDEQYF. The CDR3 DNA sequence: TGTGCCATCAGCAAAACCGGGACTAGCGACGAGCAGTACTTC.

To note about this clone: The same CDR3 is also encoded by other DNA sequences in this sample. V and J are TRBV14 and TRBJ2-7, with 10 bases that match TRBD1. Germline V gene sequence: CDR1 SGHDN, CDR2 FVKESK. The CDR3 has 14 amino acids. V lost 4 bases, J lost 10 bases, and 10 bases stayed unmatched. The CDR3 DNA follows: TGTGCCAGCAGCCCCCGGGACAGGGGCTTTTTACAGTACTTC. Translated: CASSPRDRGFLQYF.

The chain combines TRBV6-1 with TRBJ2-7; 9 bases match TRBD1. The CDR3 sequence is 15 residues long. Per germline, CDR1 MNHNS and CDR2 SASEGT. V lost 0 bases to trimming and J lost 4 bases; unmatched junction nucleotides: 4. CDR3 residues: CASSEALDRGYEQYF. As DNA, the CDR3 is TGTGCCAGCAGTGAAGCTCTGGACAGGGGTTACGAGCAGTACTTC.

The V gene is TRBV29-1, the J gene TRBJ2-1; 16 bases are shared with TRBD2. The length of the CDR3 is 21 residues. V lost 1 base to trimming and J lost 1 base; unmatched junction nucleotides: 13. CDR1 is SQVTM, CDR2 ANQGSEA, per germline. CDR3 sequence (DNA): TGCAGCGTTGAAGCCGGAAGCGAGCCGGGACTAGCGGGAGGGTCCTACAATGAGCAGTTCTTC. Residues: CSVEAGSEPGLAGGSYNEQFF.